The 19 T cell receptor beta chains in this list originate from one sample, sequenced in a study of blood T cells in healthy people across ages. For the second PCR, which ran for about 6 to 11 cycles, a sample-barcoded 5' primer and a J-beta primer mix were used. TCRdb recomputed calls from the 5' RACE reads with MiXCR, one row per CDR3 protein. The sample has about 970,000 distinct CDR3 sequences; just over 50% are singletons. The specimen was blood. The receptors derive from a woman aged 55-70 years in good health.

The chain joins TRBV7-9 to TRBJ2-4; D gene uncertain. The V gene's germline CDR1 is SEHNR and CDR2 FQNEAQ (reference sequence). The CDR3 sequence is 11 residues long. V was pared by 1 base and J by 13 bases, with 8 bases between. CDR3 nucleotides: TGTGCCAGCAGCTTAGACTCCCAGCAGTACTTC. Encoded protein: CASSLDSQQYF.

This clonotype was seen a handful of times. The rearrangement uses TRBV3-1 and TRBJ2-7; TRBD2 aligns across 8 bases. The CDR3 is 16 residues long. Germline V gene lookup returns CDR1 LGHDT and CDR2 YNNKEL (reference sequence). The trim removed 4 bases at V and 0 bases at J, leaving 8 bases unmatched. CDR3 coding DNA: TGTGCCAGCAGCCCAACTAGCGGCCCCTTCTCCTACGAGCAGTACTTC. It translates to CASSPTSGPFSYEQYF.

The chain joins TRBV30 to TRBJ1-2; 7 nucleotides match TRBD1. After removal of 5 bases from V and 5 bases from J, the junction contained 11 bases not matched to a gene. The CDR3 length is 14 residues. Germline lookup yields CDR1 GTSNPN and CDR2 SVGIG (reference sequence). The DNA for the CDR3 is TGTGCCTGGGCCGATCAGGGGGAGAGATATGGCTACACCTTC. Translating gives CAWADQGERYGYTF.

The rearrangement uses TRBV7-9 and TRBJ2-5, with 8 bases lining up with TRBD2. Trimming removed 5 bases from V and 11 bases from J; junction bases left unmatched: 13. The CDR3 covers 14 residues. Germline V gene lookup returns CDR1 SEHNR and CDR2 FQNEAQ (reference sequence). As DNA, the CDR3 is TGTGCCAGCAGCCCGGAGGTAGCGGGGTCAGAGCAGTACTTC. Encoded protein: CASSPEVAGSEQYF.

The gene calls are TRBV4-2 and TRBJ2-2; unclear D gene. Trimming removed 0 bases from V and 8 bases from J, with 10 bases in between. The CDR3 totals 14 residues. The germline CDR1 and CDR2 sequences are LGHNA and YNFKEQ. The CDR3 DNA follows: TGTGCCAGCAGCCAAGATTCTAGGACGGGGGAGCTGTTTTTT. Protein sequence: CASSQDSRTGELFF.

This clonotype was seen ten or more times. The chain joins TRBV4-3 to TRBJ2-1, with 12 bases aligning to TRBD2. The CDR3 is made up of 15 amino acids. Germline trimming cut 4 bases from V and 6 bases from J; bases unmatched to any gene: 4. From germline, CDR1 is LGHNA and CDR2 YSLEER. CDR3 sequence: CASSPPGLAGNEQFF. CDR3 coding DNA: TGCGCCAGCAGCCCCCCGGGACTAGCGGGCAATGAGCAGTTCTTC.

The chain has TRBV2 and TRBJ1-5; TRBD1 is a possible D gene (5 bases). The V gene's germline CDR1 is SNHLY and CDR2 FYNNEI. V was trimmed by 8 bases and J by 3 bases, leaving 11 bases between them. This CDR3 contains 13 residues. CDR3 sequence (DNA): TGTGCCAGCGAAGCAGGGTTCAATCAGCCCCAGCATTTT. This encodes CASEAGFNQPQHF. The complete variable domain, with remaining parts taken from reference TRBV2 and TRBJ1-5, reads EPEVTQTPSHQVTQMGQEVILRCVPISNHLYFYWYRQILGQKVEFLVSFYNNEISEKSEIFDDQFSVERPDGSNFTLKIRSTKLEDSAMYFCASEAGFNQPQHFGDGTRLSIL.

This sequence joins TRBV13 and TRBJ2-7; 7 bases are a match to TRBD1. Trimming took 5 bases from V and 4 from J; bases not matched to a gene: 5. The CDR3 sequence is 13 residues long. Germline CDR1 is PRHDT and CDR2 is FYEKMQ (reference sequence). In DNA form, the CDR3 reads TGTGCCAGCAGCACGGGACAGTTTTACGAGCAGTACTTC. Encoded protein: CASSTGQFYEQYF. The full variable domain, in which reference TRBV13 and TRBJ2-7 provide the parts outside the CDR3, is AAGVIQSPRHLIKEKRETATLKCYPIPRHDTVYWYQQGPGQDPQFLISFYEKMQSDKGSIPDRFSAQQFSDYHSELNMSSLELGDSALYFCASSTGQFYEQYFGPGTRLTVT.

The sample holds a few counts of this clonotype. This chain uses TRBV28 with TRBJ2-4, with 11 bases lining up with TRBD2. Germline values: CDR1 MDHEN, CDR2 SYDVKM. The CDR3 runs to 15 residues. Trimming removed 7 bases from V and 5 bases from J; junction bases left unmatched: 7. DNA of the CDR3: TGTGCCAGCAAACTAGCGGGAGCCTTGGAAAACATTCAGTACTTC. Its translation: CASKLAGALENIQYF.

CDR3 sequence (DNA): TGTGCCAGCAGGGGGGACGGCTCCTACGAGCAGTACTTC. It yields the protein CASRGDGSYEQYF. The rearrangement links TRBV12-3 or TRBV12-4 to TRBJ2-7; D may match TRBD1 or TRBD2 (5 bases each). V gave up 6 bases and J gave up 0 bases, with 9 bases separating them. The CDR3 has 13 residues.

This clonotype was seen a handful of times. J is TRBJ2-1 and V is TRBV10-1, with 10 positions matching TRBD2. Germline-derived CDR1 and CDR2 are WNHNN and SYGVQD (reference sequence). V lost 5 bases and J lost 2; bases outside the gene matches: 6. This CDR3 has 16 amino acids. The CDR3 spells CASSKLSGRTYNEQFF. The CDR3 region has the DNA TGCGCCAGCAGTAAACTTAGCGGGAGGACCTACAATGAGCAGTTCTTC.

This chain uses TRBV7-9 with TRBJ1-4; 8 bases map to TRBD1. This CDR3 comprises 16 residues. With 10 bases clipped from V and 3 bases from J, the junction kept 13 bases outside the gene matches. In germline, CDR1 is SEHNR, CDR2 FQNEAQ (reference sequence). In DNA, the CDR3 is TGTGCCACCAGGCTACCTTGGGACAGGCCTAATGAAAAACTGTTTTTT. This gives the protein CATRLPWDRPNEKLFF.

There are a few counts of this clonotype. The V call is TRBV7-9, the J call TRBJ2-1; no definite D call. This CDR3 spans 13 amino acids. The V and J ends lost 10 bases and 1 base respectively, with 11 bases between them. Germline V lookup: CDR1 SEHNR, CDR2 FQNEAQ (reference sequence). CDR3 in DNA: TGTGCCATCGACCCCAAGTCCTACAATGAGCAGTTCTTC. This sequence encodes CAIDPKSYNEQFF.

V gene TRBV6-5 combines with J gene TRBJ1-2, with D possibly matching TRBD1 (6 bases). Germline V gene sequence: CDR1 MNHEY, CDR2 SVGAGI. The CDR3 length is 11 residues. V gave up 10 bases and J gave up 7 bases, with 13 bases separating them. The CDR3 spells CAIRGWSGYTF. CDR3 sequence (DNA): TGTGCCATCAGGGGTTGGAGTGGCTACACCTTC.

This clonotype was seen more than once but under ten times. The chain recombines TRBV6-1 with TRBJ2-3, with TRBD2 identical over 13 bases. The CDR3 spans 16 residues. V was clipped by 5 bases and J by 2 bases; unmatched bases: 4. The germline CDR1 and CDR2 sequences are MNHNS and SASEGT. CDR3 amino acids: CASSTGLAGVTDTQYF. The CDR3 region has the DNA TGTGCCAGCAGTACCGGACTAGCGGGAGTCACAGATACGCAGTATTTT.

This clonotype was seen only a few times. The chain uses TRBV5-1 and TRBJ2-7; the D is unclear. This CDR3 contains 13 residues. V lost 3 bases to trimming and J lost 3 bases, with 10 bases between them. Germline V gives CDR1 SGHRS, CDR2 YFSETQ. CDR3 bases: TGCGCCAGCAGCTCGGACGTCTACTACGAGCAGTACTTC. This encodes CASSSDVYYEQYF.

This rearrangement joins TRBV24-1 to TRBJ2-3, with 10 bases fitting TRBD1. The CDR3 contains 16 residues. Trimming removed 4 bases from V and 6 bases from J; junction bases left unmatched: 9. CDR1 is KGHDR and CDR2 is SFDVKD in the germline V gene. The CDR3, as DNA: TGTGCCACCAGTGACCCCGGGACAGGGGATGAGGATACGCAGTATTTT. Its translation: CATSDPGTGDEDTQYF.

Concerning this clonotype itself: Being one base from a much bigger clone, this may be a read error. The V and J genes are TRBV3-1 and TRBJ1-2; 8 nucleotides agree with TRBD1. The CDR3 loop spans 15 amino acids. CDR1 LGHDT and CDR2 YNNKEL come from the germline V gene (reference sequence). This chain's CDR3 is CVSSHQDRVSYGYTF. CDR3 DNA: TGTGTCAGCAGCCACCAGGACAGGGTAAGCTATGGCTACACCTTC.

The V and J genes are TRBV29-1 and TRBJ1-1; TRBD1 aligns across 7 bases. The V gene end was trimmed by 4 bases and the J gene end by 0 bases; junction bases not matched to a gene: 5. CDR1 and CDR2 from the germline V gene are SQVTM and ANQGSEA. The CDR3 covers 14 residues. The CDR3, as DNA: TGCAGCGTTGTGGACAGGTCTCTGAACACTGAAGCTTTCTTT. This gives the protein CSVVDRSLNTEAFF.